These 9 T cell receptor beta chains were all obtained from the same sample, sequenced in a study of T cell responses to AZD1222 COVID-19 vaccine. Clones were read by immunoSEQ multiplex PCR, and TCRdb kept only the in-frame ones, dropping some. The sample contains fewer than 120,000 clones, roughly 87% of which appear only once. The sequencing used peripheral blood, collected on day 0 of AZD1222 vaccination. The receptors were gathered from an adult in good health.

CDR3 bases: TGTGCTAGCTCGTCGAGCTCCTACAATGAGCAGTTCTTC. It encodes CASSSSSYNEQFF. The V call is TRBV7-7, the J call TRBJ2-1, with D uncertain. CDR1 and CDR2 from the germline V gene are SSHAT and FNYEAQ (reference sequence). The CDR3 sequence is 13 residues long.

The V call is TRBV9, the J call TRBJ2-7, with 8 bases matching TRBD1. V lost 3 bases and J lost 7; bases outside the gene matches: 9. The CDR3 has 14 amino acids. In germline, CDR1 is SGDLS, CDR2 YYNGEE. CDR3 in DNA: TGTGCCAGCAGCGGACCTGGACAGGGTGGAGAGCAGTACTTC. Encoded protein: CASSGPGQGGEQYF.

V gene TRBV19 combines with J gene TRBJ2-3; 11 nucleotides align to TRBD2. CDR3 length: 16 amino acids. Germline loops: CDR1 LNHDA, CDR2 SQIVND (reference sequence). Trimming at V came to 5 bases and at J to 0 bases, leaving 4 bases not matched to a gene. In DNA, the CDR3 is TGTGCCAGTAGTGCAGTAGCGGGAGGGAGCACAGATACGCAGTATTTT. Translating it yields CASSAVAGGSTDTQYF.

The chain recombines TRBV5-1 with TRBJ2-7, with D possibly matching TRBD1 (5 bases). With 4 bases removed from V and 1 base from J, the gap between germline ends came to 24 bases. Looked up from germline, CDR1 is SGHRS and CDR2 is YFSETQ. The CDR3 extends over 18 amino acids. In nucleotides, the CDR3 is TGCGCCAGCAGCCGAGGCCAGGGTGCAGGGCAGCTTTCCTACGAGCAGTACTTC. As protein: CASSRGQGAGQLSYEQYF.

The chain employs TRBV29-1 and TRBJ2-7; D is unresolved. Germline V gene lookup returns CDR1 SQVTM and CDR2 ANQGSEA. V dropped 4 bases and J dropped 2 bases, with 15 bases sitting between them. CDR3 length: 14 amino acids. CDR3 region: CSVGQADRAYEQYF. Written as DNA, the CDR3 is TGCAGCGTTGGTCAGGCCGACCGGGCCTACGAGCAGTACTTC.

The chain couples TRBV19 to TRBJ1-4; D might be TRBD1 (6 bases). This CDR3 comprises 17 residues. Germline values: CDR1 LNHDA, CDR2 SQIVND (reference sequence). Deletions cut 2 bases from V and 6 bases from J, with 19 bases between. The CDR3 region has the DNA TGTGCCAGTAGTATAAGTGCAGGGGCCGGAGGATATGAAAAACTGTTTTTT. This encodes CASSISAGAGGYEKLFF.

This clone was counted only a few times. DNA of the CDR3: TGTGCCGCCGACAGGTCCACCAACACTGAAGCTTTCTTT. Translation: CAADRSTNTEAFF. The rearrangement joins TRBV30 to TRBJ1-1; the D gene is possibly TRBD1 (6 bases). Trimming removed 8 bases at V and 2 bases at J, with 15 bases between. The CDR3 totals 13 residues. CDR1 and CDR2 (germline): GTSNPN, SVGIG (reference sequence).

V gene TRBV2 combines with J gene TRBJ1-5; TRBD1 aligns across 11 bases. The CDR3 consists of 15 residues. Germline trimming cut 5 bases from V and 7 bases from J; bases unmatched to any gene: 7. Germline V CDR1 and CDR2: SNHLY, FYNNEI. This CDR3 is CASSSDRGQGQPQHF. The CDR3 DNA follows: TGTGCCAGCAGTTCGGACAGGGGGCAAGGGCAGCCCCAGCATTTT.

The chain recombines TRBV29-1 with TRBJ2-1; 10 bases map to TRBD2. V gave up 0 bases and J gave up 5 bases; unmatched junction bases: 7. Per the germline V gene, CDR1 is SQVTM and CDR2 is ANQGSEA. The CDR3 is 16 amino acids. The DNA for the CDR3 is TGCAGCGTTGAAGATGGGGCTAGCGGGAGCCACAATGAGCAGTTCTTC. Encoded protein: CSVEDGASGSHNEQFF.